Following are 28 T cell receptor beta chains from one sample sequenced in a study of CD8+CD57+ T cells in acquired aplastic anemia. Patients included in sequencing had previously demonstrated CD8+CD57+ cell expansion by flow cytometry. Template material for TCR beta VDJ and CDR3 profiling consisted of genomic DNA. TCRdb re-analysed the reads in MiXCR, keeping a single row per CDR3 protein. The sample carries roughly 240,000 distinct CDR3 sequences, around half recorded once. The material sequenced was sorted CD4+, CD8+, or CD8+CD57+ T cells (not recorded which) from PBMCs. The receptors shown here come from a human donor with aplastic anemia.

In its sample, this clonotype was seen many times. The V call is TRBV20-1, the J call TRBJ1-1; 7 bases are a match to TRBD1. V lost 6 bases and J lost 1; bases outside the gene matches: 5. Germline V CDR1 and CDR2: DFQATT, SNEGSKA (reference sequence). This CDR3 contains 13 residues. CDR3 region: CSASGQPNTEAFF. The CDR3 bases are TGCAGTGCCTCGGGACAGCCGAACACTGAAGCTTTCTTT.

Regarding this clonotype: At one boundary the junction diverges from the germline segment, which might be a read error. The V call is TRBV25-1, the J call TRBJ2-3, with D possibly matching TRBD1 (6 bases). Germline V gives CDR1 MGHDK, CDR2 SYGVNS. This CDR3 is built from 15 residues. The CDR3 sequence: CATSDLETGNVTQYF. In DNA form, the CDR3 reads TGTGCCACCAGTGATTTGGAGACAGGAAATGTTACGCAGTATTTT.

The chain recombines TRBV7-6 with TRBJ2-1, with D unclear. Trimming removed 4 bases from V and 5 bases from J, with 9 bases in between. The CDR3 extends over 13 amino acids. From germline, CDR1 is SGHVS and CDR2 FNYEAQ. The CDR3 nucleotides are TGTGCCAGCAGCTACAGTTCCCACAATGAGCAGTTCTTC. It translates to CASSYSSHNEQFF.

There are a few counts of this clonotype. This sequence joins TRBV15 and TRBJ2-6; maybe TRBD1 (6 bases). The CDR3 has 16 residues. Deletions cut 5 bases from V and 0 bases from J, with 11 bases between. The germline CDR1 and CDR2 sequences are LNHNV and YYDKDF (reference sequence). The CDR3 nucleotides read TGTGCCACCAGCTTTACAGGGAGCTCTGGGGCCAACGTCCTGACTTTC. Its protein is CATSFTGSSGANVLTF.

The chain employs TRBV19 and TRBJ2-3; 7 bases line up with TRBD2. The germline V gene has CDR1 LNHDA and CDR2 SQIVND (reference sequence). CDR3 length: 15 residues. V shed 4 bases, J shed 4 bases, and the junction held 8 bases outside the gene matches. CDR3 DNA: TGTGCCAGTAGTACAATGGGGGGAGGGGCAGATACGCAGTATTTT. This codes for CASSTMGGGADTQYF.

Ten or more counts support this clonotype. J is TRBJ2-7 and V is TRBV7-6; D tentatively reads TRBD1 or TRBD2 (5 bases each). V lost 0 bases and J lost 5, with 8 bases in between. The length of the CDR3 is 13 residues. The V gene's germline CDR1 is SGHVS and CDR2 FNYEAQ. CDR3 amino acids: CASSLAGAHEQYF. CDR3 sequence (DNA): TGTGCCAGCAGCTTAGCCGGGGCTCACGAGCAGTACTTC.

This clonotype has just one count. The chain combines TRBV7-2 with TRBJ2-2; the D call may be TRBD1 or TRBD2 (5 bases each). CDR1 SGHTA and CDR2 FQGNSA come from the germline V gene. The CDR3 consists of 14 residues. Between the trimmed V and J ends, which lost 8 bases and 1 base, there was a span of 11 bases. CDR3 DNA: TGTGCCAGCCCCGGGGCGGTGAACACCGGGGAGCTGTTTTTT. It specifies CASPGAVNTGELFF.

The CDR3 reads CASSYEIAHNEQFF. The DNA for the CDR3 is TGTGCCAGCAGTTACGAAATAGCCCACAATGAGCAGTTCTTC. The chain carries TRBV6-1 and TRBJ2-1; D unclear. CDR1 MNHNS and CDR2 SASEGT come from the germline V gene. V lost 5 bases, J lost 5 bases, and 13 bases lay in between. The CDR3 covers 14 residues.

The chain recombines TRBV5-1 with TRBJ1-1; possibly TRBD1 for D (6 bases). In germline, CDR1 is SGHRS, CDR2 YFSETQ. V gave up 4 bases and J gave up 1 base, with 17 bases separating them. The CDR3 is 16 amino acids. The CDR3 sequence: CASSHPGGDRNTEAFF. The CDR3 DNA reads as TGCGCCAGCAGCCACCCGGGGGGCGACAGGAACACTGAAGCTTTCTTT.

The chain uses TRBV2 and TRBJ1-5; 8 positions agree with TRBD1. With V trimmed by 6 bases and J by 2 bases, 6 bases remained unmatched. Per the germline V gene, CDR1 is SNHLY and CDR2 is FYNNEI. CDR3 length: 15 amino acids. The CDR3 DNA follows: TGTGCCAGCAGCGAGGACAGGGACGGCAATCAGCCCCAGCATTTT. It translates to CASSEDRDGNQPQHF.

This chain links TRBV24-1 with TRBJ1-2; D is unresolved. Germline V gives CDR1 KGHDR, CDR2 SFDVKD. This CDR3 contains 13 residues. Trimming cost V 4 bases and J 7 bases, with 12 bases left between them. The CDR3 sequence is CATSDPLLGGYTF. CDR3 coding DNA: TGTGCCACCAGTGACCCACTATTGGGTGGCTACACCTTC.

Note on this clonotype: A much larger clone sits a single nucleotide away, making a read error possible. CDR3 sequence (DNA): TGTGCCTCAAAACTCGTCCAGGGGGTTAGGCACACTGAAGCTTTCTTT. It yields the protein CASKLVQGVRHTEAFF. The chain links TRBV2 to TRBJ1-1, with TRBD1 identical over 7 bases. This CDR3 has 16 amino acids. With 11 bases clipped from V and 3 bases from J, the junction kept 18 bases outside the gene matches. The V gene's germline CDR1 is SNHLY and CDR2 FYNNEI.

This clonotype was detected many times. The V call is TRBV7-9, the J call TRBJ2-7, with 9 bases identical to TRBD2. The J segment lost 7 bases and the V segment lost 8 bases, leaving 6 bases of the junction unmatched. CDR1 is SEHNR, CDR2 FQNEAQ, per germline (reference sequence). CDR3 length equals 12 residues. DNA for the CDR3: TGTGCCAGCGTAGCGGGAGCTCAAGAGCAGTACTTC. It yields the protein CASVAGAQEQYF. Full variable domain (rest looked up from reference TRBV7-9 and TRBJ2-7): DTGVSQNPRHKITKRGQNVTFRCDPISEHNRLYWYRQTLGQGPEFLTYFQNEAQLEKSRLLSDRFSAERPKGSFSTLEIQRTEQGDSAMYLCASVAGAQEQYFGPGTRLTVT.

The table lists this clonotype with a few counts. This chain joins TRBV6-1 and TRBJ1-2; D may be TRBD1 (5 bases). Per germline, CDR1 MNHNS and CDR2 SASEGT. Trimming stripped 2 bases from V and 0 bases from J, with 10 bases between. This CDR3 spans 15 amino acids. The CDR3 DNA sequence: TGTGCCAGCAGTGAATCCGCAGGGTCTAACTATGGCTACACCTTC. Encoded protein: CASSESAGSNYGYTF.

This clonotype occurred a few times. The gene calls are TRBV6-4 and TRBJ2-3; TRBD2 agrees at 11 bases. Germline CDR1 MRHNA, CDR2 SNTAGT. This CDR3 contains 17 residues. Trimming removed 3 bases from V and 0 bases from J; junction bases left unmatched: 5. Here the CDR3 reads CASSESSGRSSTDTQYF. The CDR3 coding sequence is TGTGCCAGCAGTGAGTCTAGCGGGAGGTCGAGCACAGATACGCAGTATTTT.

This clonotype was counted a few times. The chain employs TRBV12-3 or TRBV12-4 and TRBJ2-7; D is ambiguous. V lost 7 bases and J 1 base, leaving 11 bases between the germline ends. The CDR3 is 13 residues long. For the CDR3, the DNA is TGTGCCAGCAATTGGGTCGGGTCCTACGAGCAGTACTTC. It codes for CASNWVGSYEQYF.

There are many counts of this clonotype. The CDR3 DNA reads as TGTGCCAGCAGTGAAAAACGGTGGAGCTCTGGAAACACCATATATTTT. This encodes CASSEKRWSSGNTIYF. This sequence joins TRBV2 and TRBJ1-3; D is ambiguous. Trimming shortened V by 2 bases and J by 0 bases, and 11 bases separated the two germline ends. The CDR3 sequence is 16 residues long. Germline V gene sequence: CDR1 SNHLY, CDR2 FYNNEI. Using reference TRBV2 and TRBJ1-3 for the parts outside the CDR3, the full variable domain is EPEVTQTPSHQVTQMGQEVILRCVPISNHLYFYWYRQILGQKVEFLVSFYNNEISEKSEIFDDQFSVERPDGSNFTLKIRSTKLEDSAMYFCASSEKRWSSGNTIYFGEGSWLTVV.

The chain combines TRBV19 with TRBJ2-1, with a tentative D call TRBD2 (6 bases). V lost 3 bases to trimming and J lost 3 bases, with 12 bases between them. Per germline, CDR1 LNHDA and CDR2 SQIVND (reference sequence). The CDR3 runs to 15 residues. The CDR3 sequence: CASSIWGEGYNEQFF. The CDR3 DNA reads TGTGCCAGTAGTATTTGGGGGGAAGGCTACAATGAGCAGTTCTTC.

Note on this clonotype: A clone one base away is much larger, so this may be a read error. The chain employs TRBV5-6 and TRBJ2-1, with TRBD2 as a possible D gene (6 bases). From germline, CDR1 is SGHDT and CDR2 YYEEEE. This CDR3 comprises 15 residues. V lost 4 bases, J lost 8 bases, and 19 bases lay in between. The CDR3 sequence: CASSKRGWHSDEQFF. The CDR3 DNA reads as TGTGCCAGCAGCAAACGGGGGTGGCATTCCGATGAGCAGTTCTTC.

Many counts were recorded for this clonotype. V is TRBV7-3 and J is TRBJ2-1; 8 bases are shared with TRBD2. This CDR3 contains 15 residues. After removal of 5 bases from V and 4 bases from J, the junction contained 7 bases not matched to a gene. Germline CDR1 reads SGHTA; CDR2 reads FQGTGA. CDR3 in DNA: TGTGCCAGCAGCACCTCGACTAGCGCTTACAATGAGCAGTTCTTC. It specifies CASSTSTSAYNEQFF.

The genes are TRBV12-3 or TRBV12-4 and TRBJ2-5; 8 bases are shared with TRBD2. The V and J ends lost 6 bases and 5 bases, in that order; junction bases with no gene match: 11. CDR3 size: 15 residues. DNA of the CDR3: TGTGCCAGCAGACGGACTAGCTTAATCTTCGAGACCCAGTACTTC. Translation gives CASRRTSLIFETQYF.

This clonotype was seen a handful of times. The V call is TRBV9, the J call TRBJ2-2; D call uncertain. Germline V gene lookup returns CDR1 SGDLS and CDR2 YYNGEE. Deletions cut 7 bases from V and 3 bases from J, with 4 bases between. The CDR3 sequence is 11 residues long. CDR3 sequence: CASVDTGELFF. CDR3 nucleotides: TGTGCCAGCGTGGACACCGGGGAGCTGTTTTTT.

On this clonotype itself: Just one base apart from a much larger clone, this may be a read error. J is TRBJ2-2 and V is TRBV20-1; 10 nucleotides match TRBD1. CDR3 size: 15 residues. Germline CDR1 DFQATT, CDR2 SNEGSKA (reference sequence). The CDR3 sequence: CSASDRDRGTGEQFF. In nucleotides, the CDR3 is TGCAGTGCTAGTGACCGGGACAGGGGAACCGGGGAGCAGTTTTTT.

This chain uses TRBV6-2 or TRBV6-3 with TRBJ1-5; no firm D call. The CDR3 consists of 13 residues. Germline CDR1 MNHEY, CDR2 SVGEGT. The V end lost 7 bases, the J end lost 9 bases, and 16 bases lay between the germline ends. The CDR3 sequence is CASNHQGYLPQHF. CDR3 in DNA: TGTGCCAGCAATCACCAAGGGTATCTGCCCCAGCATTTT.

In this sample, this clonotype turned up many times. The CDR3 nucleotides read TGTGCCAGCAGCTGGTCGTGGGGGAATAATCAGCCCCAGCATTTT. Translation gives CASSWSWGNNQPQHF. The gene calls are TRBV7-8 and TRBJ1-5; TRBD1 might be the D (5 bases). Germline CDR1 is SGHVS and CDR2 is FQNEAQ. V lost 4 bases, J lost 4 bases, and 14 bases lay in between. This CDR3 has 15 residues.

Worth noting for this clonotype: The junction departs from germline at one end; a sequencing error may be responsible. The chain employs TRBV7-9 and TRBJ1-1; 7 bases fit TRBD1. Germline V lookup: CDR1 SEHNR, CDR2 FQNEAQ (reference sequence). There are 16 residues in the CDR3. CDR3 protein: CASSLDQGGKNTEAFF. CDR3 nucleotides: TGTGCCAGCAGTTTAGATCAGGGGGGGAAGAACACTGAAGCTTTCTTT.

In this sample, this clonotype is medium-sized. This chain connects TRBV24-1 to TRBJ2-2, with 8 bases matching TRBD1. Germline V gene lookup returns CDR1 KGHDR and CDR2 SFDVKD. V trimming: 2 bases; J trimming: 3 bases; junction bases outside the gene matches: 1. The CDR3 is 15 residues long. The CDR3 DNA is TGTGCCACCAGTGATTCGGGACAGGACACCGGGGAGCTGTTTTTT. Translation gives CATSDSGQDTGELFF.

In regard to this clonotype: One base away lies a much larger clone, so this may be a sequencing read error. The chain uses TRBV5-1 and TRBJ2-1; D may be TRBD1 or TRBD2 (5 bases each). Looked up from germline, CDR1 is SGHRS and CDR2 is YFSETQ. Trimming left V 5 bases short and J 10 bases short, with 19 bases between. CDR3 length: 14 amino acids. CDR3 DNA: TGCGCCAGCAGAGACCTGAGGGGCGGGCGCGAGCAGTTCTTC. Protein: CASRDLRGGREQFF.